These T cell receptor beta chains were read from a single sample in a study of blood T cell repertoires in COVID-19. Generated by immunoSEQ multiplex PCR, the TCRdb table keeps only in-frame clones and is missing some. The sample has around 90,000 clones; approximately 78% are singletons. Source material: peripheral blood. The receptors were sampled from a human donor in a cohort sampled during active COVID-19. Each CDR3 is given with its conserved first and last residue. D genes are given only for firm matches. Rows may omit the clone size; those that give it use once, few, many or a size class.

V	size	length	D	J	CDR3	DNA
TRBV9	NA	16	TRBD2	TRBJ2-5	CASSVSVAGGEETQYF	TGTGCCAGCAGCGTAAGTGTAGCGGGGGGTGAAGAGACCCAGTACTTC
TRBV3-1/TRBV3-2	NA	13	NA	TRBJ2-5	CASSGWSKETQYF	TGTGCCAGCAGCGGATGGAGTAAAGAGACCCAGTACTTC
TRBV11-2	NA	13	NA	TRBJ2-1	CASSLLGENEQFF	TGTGCCAGCAGCCTCCTTGGGGAGAATGAGCAGTTCTTC
TRBV28	NA	17	NA	TRBJ2-6	CASSLRVDSSGANVLTF	TGTGCCAGTAGTTTAAGGGTCGACAGCTCTGGGGCCAACGTCCTGACTTTC
TRBV10-3	NA	15	TRBD1	TRBJ1-5	CAISVGQERNQPQHF	TGTGCCATCAGTGTGGGACAGGAAAGGAATCAGCCCCAGCATTTT
TRBV6-2/TRBV6-3	NA	15	TRBD1	TRBJ1-2	CASSFQDRGNFGYTF	TGTGCCAGCAGTTTCCAGGACAGGGGCAACTTTGGCTACACCTTC
TRBV30	NA	13	NA	TRBJ2-2	CAWSRSTVGELFF	TGTGCCTGGAGTCGATCTACGGTCGGGGAGCTGTTTTTT
TRBV6-5	NA	16	NA	TRBJ1-1	CASSYSNQGRITEAFF	TGTGCCAGCAGTTACTCGAATCAGGGGAGAATCACTGAAGCTTTCTTT
TRBV6-5	NA	15	TRBD2	TRBJ2-1	CASTRTSGPKNEQFF	TGTGCCAGCACCCGGACTAGCGGGCCCAAGAATGAGCAGTTCTTC
TRBV11-1	once	12	NA	TRBJ2-7	CASSLDRYEQYF	TGTGCCAGCAGCTTAGATCGTTACGAGCAGTACTTC
TRBV28	NA	17	TRBD1	TRBJ2-6	CASSFQGDLSGANVLTF	TGTGCCAGCAGCTTCCAGGGGGATCTCTCTGGGGCCAACGTCCTGACTTTC
TRBV6-5	NA	15	NA	TRBJ1-1	CASSYSGRGKAEAFF	TGTGCCAGCAGTTACTCGGGGCGGGGGAAGGCTGAAGCTTTCTTT
TRBV10-2	NA	16	TRBD2	TRBJ2-1	CASSETLAGANNEQFF	TGCGCCAGCAGTGAGACCTTAGCGGGGGCGAACAATGAGCAGTTCTTC
TRBV6-2/TRBV6-3	NA	12	NA	TRBJ1-1	CASSSDSGEAFF	TGTGCCAGCAGTTCCGACAGTGGAGAAGCTTTCTTT
TRBV2	NA	11	TRBD2	TRBJ2-5	CASTLAGAVNF	TGTGCCAGCACACTAGCGGGGGCCGTGAACTTC
TRBV5-1	NA	14	NA	TRBJ2-7	CASSPGSGVYEQYF	TGCGCCAGCAGCCCAGGGTCGGGCGTCTACGAGCAGTACTTC
TRBV9	NA	15	NA	TRBJ2-1	CASRATGEGVNEQFF	TGTGCCAGCAGAGCGACAGGGGAGGGGGTCAATGAGCAGTTCTTC
TRBV6-2/TRBV6-3	NA	14	TRBD1	TRBJ1-5	CASSRQGGNQPQHF	TGTGCCAGCAGTAGACAGGGGGGAAATCAGCCCCAGCATTTT
TRBV28	few	15	TRBD1	TRBJ1-1	CASSQMTGLRTEAFF	TGTGCCAGCAGTCAGATGACAGGGCTGAGAACTGAAGCTTTCTTT
TRBV19	NA	14	NA	TRBJ1-1	CASNLHREGTEAFF	TGTGCCAGTAACCTACACAGGGAGGGCACTGAAGCTTTCTTT
TRBV30	NA	11	NA	TRBJ1-1	CAWSREAEAFF	TGTGCCTGGAGTCGAGAGGCTGAAGCTTTCTTT
TRBV30	few	13	NA	TRBJ1-5	CAWSQGNGQPQHF	TGTGCCTGGAGTCAGGGGAACGGGCAGCCCCAGCATTTT
TRBV5-1	NA	15	NA	TRBJ1-1	CASRIPGASGTEAFF	TGCGCCAGCAGGATTCCAGGGGCCTCGGGCACTGAAGCTTTCTTT
TRBV7-8	NA	14	NA	TRBJ1-5	CASSLGGQWQPQHF	TGTGCCAGCAGCCTAGGGGGACAATGGCAGCCCCAGCATTTT
TRBV28	once	19	TRBD1	TRBJ1-3	CASSFNWGQGAGTGNTIYF	TGTGCCAGCAGTTTTAATTGGGGACAGGGGGCTGGGACTGGAAACACCATATATTTT
TRBV5-1	NA	14	TRBD1	TRBJ1-5	CASSLGQANQPQHF	TGCGCCAGCAGCCTGGGACAGGCAAATCAGCCCCAGCATTTT
TRBV6-1	NA	16	NA	TRBJ1-6	CASSADRSSYNSPLHF	TGTGCCAGCAGTGCAGACAGGAGCTCCTATAATTCACCCCTCCACTTT
TRBV5-1	NA	15	NA	TRBJ1-1	CASSEQGIMNTEAFF	TGCGCCAGCAGTGAGCAGGGGATAATGAACACTGAAGCTTTCTTT
TRBV7-9	NA	17	TRBD2	TRBJ2-5	CASSLGRAGADQETQYF	TGTGCCAGCAGCTTAGGTCGAGCGGGGGCAGACCAAGAGACCCAGTACTTC
TRBV15	NA	17	TRBD1	TRBJ2-1	CATSRDKKLGQHNEQFF	TGTGCCACCAGCAGAGATAAAAAGCTGGGACAGCACAATGAGCAGTTCTTC
TRBV3-1/TRBV3-2	NA	14	NA	TRBJ2-3	CASSHSTGGGTQYF	TGTGCCAGCAGCCATTCAACAGGGGGGGGTACGCAGTATTTT
TRBV7-3	NA	16	TRBD1	TRBJ2-6	CASSSGQGFGANVLTF	TGTGCCAGCAGCTCGGGACAGGGGTTTGGGGCCAACGTCCTGACTTTC
TRBV6-6	NA	14	TRBD1	TRBJ2-4	CASTPGQGRNIQYF	TGTGCCAGCACTCCGGGACAGGGAAGGAACATTCAGTACTTC
TRBV5-1	NA	13	TRBD1	TRBJ1-1	CASSFHRTGVAFF	TGCGCCAGCAGCTTCCACCGGACAGGGGTCGCTTTCTTT
TRBV7-2	NA	16	NA	TRBJ1-6	CASSAQGPSIPSPLHF	TGTGCCAGCAGCGCACAGGGTCCCAGCATCCCCTCACCCCTCCACTTT
TRBV7-9	NA	13	TRBD1	TRBJ1-1	CASSIAEGGVGFF	TGTGCCAGCAGCATAGCGGAAGGGGGCGTGGGTTTCTTT
TRBV7-2	NA	14	NA	TRBJ1-1	CASTGAGLNTEAFF	TGTGCCAGTACCGGGGCGGGACTGAACACTGAAGCTTTCTTT